Following are 10 T cell receptor beta chains from one sample sequenced in a study of T cell responses to AZD1222 COVID-19 vaccine. Generated by immunoSEQ multiplex PCR, the TCRdb table keeps only in-frame clones and is missing some. The data show about 78,000 clones, roughly 80% seen once. Sequenced material: peripheral blood, taken on day 0 of AZD1222 vaccination. These receptors were collected from an adult in good health.

Written as DNA, the CDR3 is TGCGCCAGCAGCCAAGACGGGGGATCCCCTAACTATGGCTACACCTTC. Its protein product is CASSQDGGSPNYGYTF. The chain links TRBV4-3 to TRBJ1-2; possible D gene TRBD1, 5 bases. Germline CDR1 reads LGHNA; CDR2 reads YSLEER. The ends were cut back, 0 bases at V and 0 bases at J, with 11 bases in the middle. This CDR3 has 16 amino acids.

The chain couples TRBV30 to TRBJ2-7, with D perhaps being TRBD1 or TRBD2 (6 bases each). V lost 3 bases, J lost 1 base, and 13 bases lay in between. CDR3 length equals 14 residues. Germline CDR1 GTSNPN, CDR2 SVGIG (reference sequence). CDR3 in amino acids: CAWSNGGTSYEQYF. CDR3 in DNA: TGTGCCTGGAGCAACGGGGGCACGTCCTACGAGCAGTACTTC.

The J gene is TRBJ2-5, the V gene TRBV2, with 12 bases matching TRBD2. CDR1 SNHLY and CDR2 FYNNEI come from the germline V gene. The V gene end was trimmed by 1 base and the J gene end by 4 bases; junction bases not matched to a gene: 7. This CDR3 spans 17 amino acids. The DNA of the CDR3 is TGTGCCAGCAGTGAAGGGCTAGCGGGAGGGGAACGAGAGACCCAGTACTTC. Residues: CASSEGLAGGERETQYF.

The chain has TRBV5-4 and TRBJ2-1; D may be TRBD1 or TRBD2 (7 bases each). V lost 0 bases, J lost 7 bases, and 20 bases lay in between. Germline lookup yields CDR1 SGHNT and CDR2 YYREEE (reference sequence). This CDR3 is 17 amino acids long. As DNA, the CDR3 is TGTGCCAGCAGCTTGGAAGGGAGCAGGGGGGGATGGAATGAGCAGTTCTTC. It is translated as CASSLEGSRGGWNEQFF.

The chain uses TRBV4-2 and TRBJ1-2; D is possibly TRBD1 (5 bases). V lost 0 bases and J lost 4, with 9 bases in between. Germline CDR1 reads LGHNA; CDR2 reads YNFKEQ. The CDR3 has 14 residues. CDR3 loop: CASSQDLGGYGYTF. In DNA, the CDR3 is TGTGCCAGCAGCCAAGATCTGGGGGGCTATGGCTACACCTTC.

CDR3 region: CASSSQWGHGETQYF. The DNA for the CDR3 is TGTGCCAGCAGCTCTCAATGGGGTCATGGAGAGACCCAGTACTTC. The chain joins TRBV5-8 to TRBJ2-5; D is undetermined. V was clipped by 3 bases and J by 4 bases, with 16 bases between them. Germline CDR1 and CDR2: SGHTS and YDEGEE. This CDR3 region has 15 residues.

The J gene is TRBJ2-5, the V gene TRBV6-5; D possibly corresponds to TRBD1 (6 bases). With 7 bases removed from V and 1 base from J, the gap between germline ends came to 13 bases. Germline CDR1 and CDR2: MNHEY and SVGAGI. The CDR3 is 14 amino acids. The CDR3 loop is CASTRTASQETQYF. DNA for the CDR3: TGTGCCAGCACCCGGACAGCCTCCCAAGAGACCCAGTACTTC.

The chain joins TRBV7-8 to TRBJ2-3; either TRBD1 or TRBD2 may fit D (6 bases each). Between the trimmed V and J ends, which lost 5 bases and 0 bases, there was a span of 15 bases. The length of the CDR3 is 16 residues. Per the germline V gene, CDR1 is SGHVS and CDR2 is FQNEAQ. The CDR3 reads CASSRRGGPSTDTQYF. CDR3 nucleotide sequence: TGTGCCAGCAGCAGACGAGGGGGGCCAAGCACAGATACGCAGTATTTT.

The chain carries TRBV5-5 and TRBJ2-7, with 8 bases lining up with TRBD2. Germline loops: CDR1 SGHKS, CDR2 YYEKEE (reference sequence). The length of the CDR3 is 15 residues. V was clipped by 2 bases and J by 3 bases; unmatched bases: 7. CDR3 protein: CASSLNGGAFYEQYF. The CDR3 bases are TGTGCCAGCAGCTTAAACGGGGGGGCCTTCTACGAGCAGTACTTC.

In DNA form, the CDR3 reads TGTGCCAGCAGTTACGGTAATCATTCACCCCTCCACTTT. Protein sequence: CASSYGNHSPLHF. The genes are TRBV6-5 and TRBJ1-6, with D unresolved. The CDR3 length is 13 residues. V lost 2 bases to trimming and J lost 8 bases, with 7 bases between them. The V gene's germline CDR1 is MNHEY and CDR2 SVGAGI.